This passage covers 19 T cell receptor beta chains from one sample sequenced in a study of cytomegalovirus exposure and HLA in healthy donors. This PCR relied on a set of 60 Vbeta primers and 13 Jbeta primers. TCRdb's table, derived via immunoSEQ multiplex PCR, lists solely in-frame clones and lacks some. The table includes 70,000 to 100,000 clones, about 66% detected once. Sequencing used PBMCs. The source of these receptors is a woman between 50 and 59 years old in good health and CMV-seropositive.

The chain couples TRBV5-1 to TRBJ2-5; 14 positions match TRBD2. CDR1 SGHRS and CDR2 YFSETQ come from the germline V gene. This CDR3 spans 15 amino acids. Trimming cost V 3 bases and J 3 bases; bases outside gene matches: 1. The chain's CDR3 is CASSWGLAGEETQYF. In DNA, the CDR3 is TGCGCCAGCAGCTGGGGACTAGCGGGGGAAGAGACCCAGTACTTC. Variable domain in full (rest from reference TRBV5-1 and TRBJ2-5): KAGVTQTPRYLIKTRGQQVTLSCSPISGHRSVSWYQQTPGQGLQFLFEYFSETQRNKGNFPGRFSGRQFSNSRSEMNVSTLELGDSALYLCASSWGLAGEETQYFGPGTRLLVL.

V and J are TRBV10-3 and TRBJ1-2, with D maybe TRBD1 (6 bases). CDR1 and CDR2 (germline): ENHRY, SYGVKD. The CDR3 consists of 13 residues. V was trimmed by 10 bases and J by 2 bases, leaving 14 bases between them. CDR3 DNA sequence: TGTGCCACCCGCCCAGGGGACAACTATGGCTACACCTTC. Translation gives CATRPGDNYGYTF.

This sequence joins TRBV28 and TRBJ1-1; no clear D. The CDR3 loop spans 13 amino acids. V was trimmed by 10 bases and J by 3 bases, leaving 15 bases between them. The V gene's germline CDR1 is MDHEN and CDR2 SYDVKM. CDR3 DNA sequence: TGTGCCATACGAAGACAAGTGGACACTGAAGCTTTCTTT. Translating it yields CAIRRQVDTEAFF.

This chain uses TRBV15 with TRBJ2-1, with D perhaps TRBD1 (6 bases). Per germline, CDR1 LNHNV and CDR2 YYDKDF (reference sequence). V lost 3 bases, J lost 10 bases, and 13 bases lay in between. This CDR3 is built from 13 residues. The CDR3 reads CATSSSGVREQFF. The CDR3 bases are TGTGCCACCAGCAGCTCAGGGGTAAGGGAGCAGTTCTTC.

The rearrangement links TRBV27 to TRBJ2-1, with 8 bases lining up with TRBD2. Germline lookup yields CDR1 MNHEY and CDR2 SMNVEV (reference sequence). This CDR3 spans 14 amino acids. V lost 3 bases to trimming and J lost 2 bases; unmatched junction nucleotides: 0. CDR3 amino acids: CASSFSGAYNEQFF. CDR3 nucleotides: TGTGCCAGCAGTTTTAGCGGGGCCTACAATGAGCAGTTCTTC.

A few counts support this clone. A junction end diverges from the germline sequence, so it may reflect a read error. The rearrangement uses TRBV7-9 and TRBJ1-2; TRBD1 might be the D (5 bases). The CDR3 has 15 residues. Germline V gives CDR1 SEHNR, CDR2 FQNEAQ (reference sequence). This CDR3 reads CSSSLGVSGSFGYTF. Written as DNA, the CDR3 is TGTTCCAGCAGCTTAGGGGTTTCAGGGTCTTTTGGCTACACCTTC.

This clone was recorded once. The chain employs TRBV28 and TRBJ2-5; TRBD1 matches 7 bases. V was pared by 8 bases and J by 4 bases, with 7 bases of the junction left unmatched. This CDR3 comprises 13 residues. CDR1 and CDR2 (germline): MDHEN, SYDVKM. In DNA form, the CDR3 reads TGTGCCAGCTCAACCGGACAGGTAGAGACCCAGTACTTC. Protein sequence: CASSTGQVETQYF.

This chain joins TRBV7-2 and TRBJ2-3; tentatively, D is TRBD2 (6 bases). Germline V lookup: CDR1 SGHTA, CDR2 FQGNSA. The CDR3 is 14 residues long. The CDR3 coding sequence is TGTGCAGCTATGCGGGGCGCCAGCACAGATACGCAGTATTTT. This translates into CAAMRGASTDTQYF.

This clone was counted only a few times. The rearrangement links TRBV2 to TRBJ1-6; D remains unclear. Looked up from germline, CDR1 is SNHLY and CDR2 is FYNNEI. Trimming took 0 bases from V and 15 from J, leaving 9 bases between them. This CDR3 spans 12 amino acids. The CDR3 loop is CASSEASVLLHF. The CDR3 DNA sequence: TGTGCCAGCAGTGAAGCCTCAGTCCTCCTCCACTTT. The full variable domain, its missing parts supplied by reference TRBV2 and TRBJ1-6, is EPEVTQTPSHQVTQMGQEVILRCVPISNHLYFYWYRQILGQKVEFLVSFYNNEISEKSEIFDDQFSVERPDGSNFTLKIRSTKLEDSAMYFCASSEASVLLHFGNGTRLTVT.

This sequence joins TRBV19 and TRBJ1-3; D unresolved. The CDR3 sequence is 17 residues long. The germline CDR1 and CDR2 sequences are LNHDA and SQIVND (reference sequence). The V end lost 0 bases, the J end lost 0 bases, and 12 bases lay between the germline ends. CDR3 loop: CASSIEGVSSSGNTIYF. The CDR3 bases are TGTGCCAGTAGTATAGAGGGAGTTTCCAGCTCTGGAAACACCATATATTTT.

The chain couples TRBV18 to TRBJ2-7; D might be TRBD2 (5 bases). The CDR3 totals 12 residues. Between the trimmed V and J ends, which lost 2 bases and 6 bases, there was a span of 8 bases. The germline gives CDR1 KGHSH, CDR2 LQKENI. The CDR3 nucleotides read TGTGCCAGCTCACCAGATGGAGGCGAGCAGTACTTC. Translated: CASSPDGGEQYF.

This chain links TRBV29-1 with TRBJ2-5; D may be TRBD1 (6 bases). The end of the DNA fits TRBJ2-7 better, so the J call may be wrong. This CDR3 has 14 residues. Germline lookup yields CDR1 SQVTM and CDR2 ANQGSEA. The chain's CDR3 is CSVEVVTGTNEQYF. As DNA, the CDR3 is TGCAGCGTTGAAGTTGTCACAGGGACCAACGAGCAGTACTTC.

This clone was observed a handful of times. The V call is TRBV6-5, the J call TRBJ1-4, with D possibly being TRBD1 (6 bases). Per the germline V gene, CDR1 is MNHEY and CDR2 is SVGAGI. Trimming removed 5 bases from V and 7 bases from J, with 17 bases in between. The CDR3 has 15 residues. The CDR3 DNA sequence: TGTGCCAGCAGTACTCCCAGACAGGCACTTGAAAAACTGTTTTTT. It yields the protein CASSTPRQALEKLFF.

This chain uses TRBV7-8 with TRBJ2-3; 9 nucleotides line up with TRBD2. The CDR3 runs to 17 residues. Trimming took 3 bases from V and 0 from J; bases not matched to a gene: 7. Germline V gene data show CDR1 as SGHVS and CDR2 as FQNEAQ. The CDR3 bases are TGTGCCAGCAGCTTCCTAGCGGGGCAAGCTAGCACAGATACGCAGTATTTT. This translates into CASSFLAGQASTDTQYF.

In its sample, this clone was seen once. The chain is built from TRBV10-2 and TRBJ1-1; D ambiguous. V dropped 2 bases and J dropped 1 base, with 5 bases sitting between them. The germline V gene has CDR1 WSHSY and CDR2 SAAADI. The CDR3 length is 13 residues. The DNA of the CDR3 is TGCGCCAGCAGTGAGGCGGCGAACACTGAAGCTTTCTTT. Translating gives CASSEAANTEAFF.

V usage is TRBV4-1 and J usage is TRBJ2-7; TRBD2 is a possible D gene (5 bases). The CDR3 covers 15 residues. Germline values: CDR1 MGHRA, CDR2 YSYEKL. The ends were cut back, 0 bases at V and 5 bases at J, with 14 bases in the middle. CDR3 nucleotide sequence: TGCGCCAGCAGCCAAGATCCGGCCTCGCGGGACGAGCAGTACTTC. Its protein is CASSQDPASRDEQYF.

This clone has only a few counts. J is TRBJ2-1 and V is TRBV5-1; D possibly corresponds to TRBD2 (6 bases). V was clipped by 2 bases and J by 4 bases, with 13 bases between them. Germline assignment: CDR1 SGHRS and CDR2 YFSETQ. The CDR3 runs 15 residues. The CDR3 reads CASSFGSGTYNEQFF. CDR3 DNA sequence: TGCGCCAGCAGCTTTGGTAGCGGAACATACAATGAGCAGTTCTTC. The full variable domain, in which reference TRBV5-1 and TRBJ2-1 provide the parts outside the CDR3, is KAGVTQTPRYLIKTRGQQVTLSCSPISGHRSVSWYQQTPGQGLQFLFEYFSETQRNKGNFPGRFSGRQFSNSRSEMNVSTLELGDSALYLCASSFGSGTYNEQFFGPGTRLTVL.

This chain joins TRBV7-6 and TRBJ2-1; 8 nucleotides match TRBD1. Germline CDR1 reads SGHVS; CDR2 reads FNYEAQ. Trimming cost V 4 bases and J 1 base; bases outside gene matches: 6. This CDR3 spans 16 amino acids. The CDR3 spells CASSSGQGGSYNEQFF. The CDR3 DNA reads TGTGCCAGCAGCTCCGGACAGGGCGGTTCCTACAATGAGCAGTTCTTC.

The CDR3 region has the DNA TGTGCCAGCAGTTCTACAGGGGGGAGTCAGCCCCAGCATTTT. It codes for CASSSTGGSQPQHF. The J gene is TRBJ1-5, the V gene TRBV6-5; TRBD1 agrees at 8 bases. The CDR3 has 14 amino acids. Trimming took 4 bases from V and 6 from J; bases not matched to a gene: 5. CDR1 and CDR2 (germline): MNHEY, SVGAGI.